The 10 T cell receptor beta chains in this list originate from one sample, sequenced in a study of T cell responses to AZD1222 COVID-19 vaccine. TCRdb keeps only in-frame clones here, not all; method: immunoSEQ multiplex PCR. This sample yields hundreds of thousands of clones, of which 85% to 95% are seen a single time; around 0.57% belongs to the top ten. Specimen: peripheral blood, collected 28 days after the second AZD1222 dose. The receptor source for this set is an adult who received the AZD1222 COVID-19 vaccine.

The gene calls are TRBV28 and TRBJ2-6, with a weak D call TRBD1 (5 bases). The CDR3 totals 17 residues. The V gene lost 5 bases and the J gene lost 4 bases, with 18 bases spanning the gap. The germline V gene encodes CDR1 MDHEN and CDR2 SYDVKM. The CDR3 DNA reads as TGTGCCAGCAGTACACCCTATAGTGCAGGGGGGGCCAACGTCCTGACTTTC. Residues: CASSTPYSAGGANVLTF.

The V gene is TRBV5-1, the J gene TRBJ1-1; D gene uncertain. The CDR3 is 15 residues long. Germline V gives CDR1 SGHRS, CDR2 YFSETQ. V was shortened by 1 base and J by 3 bases, with 13 bases between the two germline ends. CDR3 protein: CASSLMQVLDTEAFF. CDR3 bases: TGCGCCAGCAGCTTGATGCAGGTCCTTGACACTGAAGCTTTCTTT.

The chain has TRBV7-9 and TRBJ2-7, with TRBD2 matching over 12 bases. Germline CDR1 is SEHNR and CDR2 is FQNEAQ (reference sequence). Trimming cost V 4 bases and J 4 bases; bases outside gene matches: 2. The CDR3 runs to 14 residues. For the CDR3, the DNA is TGTGCCAGCAGCTCGACTAGCGGGAGTTACGAGCAGTACTTC. Protein product: CASSSTSGSYEQYF.

The chain employs TRBV3-1 (or the pseudogene TRBV3-2) and TRBJ1-2; 7 bases line up with TRBD1. Per germline, CDR1 LGHDT and CDR2 YNNKEL (reference sequence). V gave up 2 bases and J gave up 8 bases; unmatched junction bases: 2. The CDR3 is 12 residues long. The CDR3 DNA reads TGTGCCAGCAGCCAAACAGGGGACGGCTACACCTTC. This translates into CASSQTGDGYTF.

This sequence joins TRBV2 and TRBJ2-1; D may correspond to TRBD1 or TRBD2 (6 bases each). The V end lost 2 bases, the J end lost 9 bases, and 11 bases lay between the germline ends. Germline values: CDR1 SNHLY, CDR2 FYNNEI. The CDR3 consists of 13 residues. The CDR3: CASSERGVVEQFF. DNA for the CDR3: TGTGCCAGCAGTGAAAGGGGGGTGGTTGAGCAGTTCTTC.

The chain couples TRBV6-5 to TRBJ1-5; D is undetermined. The germline V and J ends were trimmed by 1 base and 2 bases, with 6 bases remaining between them. Germline lookup yields CDR1 MNHEY and CDR2 SVGAGI. The CDR3 has 14 residues. The CDR3 nucleotides are TGTGCCAGCAGTTACTTAATGGGCAATCAGCCCCAGCATTTT. Amino acids: CASSYLMGNQPQHF.

The V call is TRBV12-3 or TRBV12-4, the J call TRBJ1-2; D uncertain. Trimming left V 3 bases short and J 6 bases short, with 11 bases between. The CDR3 has 13 residues. The CDR3 sequence is CASSFDRSDGYTF. Here the CDR3 DNA reads TGTGCCAGCAGTTTTGATAGATCGGATGGCTACACCTTC.

The V gene is TRBV11-2, the J gene TRBJ1-2, with unresolved D. Germline V lookup: CDR1 SGHAT, CDR2 FQNNGV. This CDR3 is 13 amino acids long. V shed 5 bases and J shed 8 bases, with 15 bases lying between them. The CDR3 DNA reads TGTGCCAGCAGCAATACCCCCTGGGAGGGCTACACCTTC. Translated: CASSNTPWEGYTF.

V and J are TRBV5-1 and TRBJ2-7; the D is unclear. The CDR3 is made up of 14 amino acids. Germline V gene data show CDR1 as SGHRS and CDR2 as YFSETQ. Trimming stripped 4 bases from V and 3 bases from J, with 14 bases between. Here the CDR3 reads CASSPSRPGYEQYF. DNA for the CDR3: TGCGCCAGCAGCCCCTCACGACCGGGCTACGAGCAGTACTTC.

The chain employs TRBV6-2 or TRBV6-3 and TRBJ1-2, with 7 bases identical to TRBD1. CDR1 and CDR2 from the germline V gene are MNHEY and SVGEGT. CDR3 size: 14 residues. Trimming cost V 2 bases and J 1 base; bases outside gene matches: 1. The CDR3 DNA is TGTGCCAGCAGTTACGGGGACAGTAACTATGGCTACACCTTC. Protein sequence: CASSYGDSNYGYTF.